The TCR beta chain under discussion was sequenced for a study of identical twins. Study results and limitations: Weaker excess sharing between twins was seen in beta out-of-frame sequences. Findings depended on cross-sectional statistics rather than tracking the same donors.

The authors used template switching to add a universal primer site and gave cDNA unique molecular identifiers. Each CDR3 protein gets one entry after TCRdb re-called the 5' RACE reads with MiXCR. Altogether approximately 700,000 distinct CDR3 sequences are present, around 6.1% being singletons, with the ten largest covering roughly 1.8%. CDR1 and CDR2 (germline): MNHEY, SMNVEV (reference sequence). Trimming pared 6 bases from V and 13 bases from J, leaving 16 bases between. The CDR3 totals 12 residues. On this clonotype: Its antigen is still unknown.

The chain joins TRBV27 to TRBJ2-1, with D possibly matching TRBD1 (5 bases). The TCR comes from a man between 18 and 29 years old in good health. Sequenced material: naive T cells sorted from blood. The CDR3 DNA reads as TGTGCCAGCAGACCTTTAAAGGGGCCTCAGTTCTTC. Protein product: CASRPLKGPQFF.